A selection of T cell receptor beta chains follows, all from one sample in a study of blood T cell repertoires in COVID-19. Here immunoSEQ multiplex PCR was the method, and the copy in TCRdb shows in-frame clones only, minus some. The table has roughly 250,000 clones, more than 75% seen once. What was sequenced was peripheral blood. All receptors come from a woman aged 60-70 years with active or convalescent COVID-19. The CDR3 runs from the conserved cysteine through the conserved F or W. Some rows mark clone size as missing; the rest say once, few, many or name a class of expanded clone.

V gene: TRBV6-2/TRBV6-3; clone size: -; J gene: TRBJ1-6; CDR3 protein: CASSYGTGPLPLPLHF
V gene: TRBV6-6; clone size: -; J gene: TRBJ1-2; CDR3 protein: CASSYQGGGYTF
V gene: TRBV7-2; clone size: -; J gene: TRBJ1-4; CDR3 protein: CASSIQGATNEKLFF
V gene: TRBV7-9; clone size: -; J gene: TRBJ2-7; CDR3 protein: CASSGTGGLLTYEQYF
V gene: TRBV2; clone size: -; J gene: TRBJ2-7; CDR3 protein: CASTLDRGPYEQYF
V gene: TRBV28; clone size: -; J gene: TRBJ2-1; CDR3 protein: CASSLSAGGPYNEQFF
V gene: TRBV28; clone size: -; J gene: TRBJ2-3; CDR3 protein: CASSPAGLLGQGLKDTQYF
V gene: TRBV14; clone size: -; J gene: TRBJ1-4; CDR3 protein: CASSPRATNEKLFF
V gene: TRBV24-1; clone size: many; J gene: TRBJ2-5; CDR3 protein: CATSDFGQGRETQYF
V gene: TRBV28; clone size: -; J gene: TRBJ1-2; CDR3 protein: CASSLWVGREGGYTF
V gene: TRBV2; clone size: -; J gene: TRBJ2-7; CDR3 protein: CASSDDYTTYEQYF
V gene: TRBV4-1; clone size: -; J gene: TRBJ2-7; CDR3 protein: CASSQAPGGHEQYF
V gene: TRBV5-1; clone size: -; J gene: TRBJ1-2; CDR3 protein: CASSLGSGVRLNYGYTF
V gene: TRBV25-1; clone size: -; J gene: TRBJ2-1; CDR3 protein: CATSGTSGGNEQFF
V gene: TRBV4-3; clone size: few; J gene: TRBJ1-2; CDR3 protein: CASSQGPGPAERGYTF
V gene: TRBV12-2; clone size: -; J gene: TRBJ2-2; CDR3 protein: CASPPLPPNTGELFF
V gene: TRBV5-6; clone size: -; J gene: TRBJ1-3; CDR3 protein: CASSLAGPGTGNTIYF
V gene: TRBV6-6; clone size: once; J gene: TRBJ1-2; CDR3 protein: CASRETGRANYGYTF
V gene: TRBV6-6; clone size: -; J gene: TRBJ1-2; CDR3 protein: CASSYSLRSLDGYTF
V gene: TRBV10-1; clone size: -; J gene: TRBJ1-1; CDR3 protein: CASSQGQGDTEAFF
V gene: TRBV2; clone size: -; J gene: TRBJ2-1; CDR3 protein: CASRPALAGRDEQFF
V gene: TRBV28; clone size: -; J gene: TRBJ1-2; CDR3 protein: CASSLSQGWNYGYTF
V gene: TRBV7-6; clone size: -; J gene: TRBJ2-7; CDR3 protein: CASSLRVDRTGGNYEQYF
V gene: TRBV27; clone size: -; J gene: TRBJ2-7; CDR3 protein: CASSWGHSYEQYF
V gene: TRBV30; clone size: -; J gene: TRBJ1-5; CDR3 protein: CAWSGQSNQPQHF
V gene: TRBV5-1; clone size: once; J gene: TRBJ2-1; CDR3 protein: CASTNLEGANEQFF
V gene: TRBV27; clone size: -; J gene: TRBJ2-1; CDR3 protein: CASSRETGWNEQFF
V gene: TRBV18; clone size: -; J gene: TRBJ1-1; CDR3 protein: CASSRRQGANTEAFF
V gene: TRBV3-1/TRBV3-2; clone size: -; J gene: TRBJ2-3; CDR3 protein: CASSQRGSTDTQYF
V gene: TRBV28; clone size: -; J gene: TRBJ1-4; CDR3 protein: CASSFEGLATNEKLFF
V gene: TRBV2; clone size: -; J gene: TRBJ2-5; CDR3 protein: CASSEEWTAQETQYF
V gene: TRBV18; clone size: -; J gene: TRBJ2-3; CDR3 protein: CASSPQGLDTQYF
V gene: TRBV2; clone size: -; J gene: TRBJ1-1; CDR3 protein: CASRGDWGRTEAFF
V gene: TRBV4-2; clone size: -; J gene: TRBJ2-4; CDR3 protein: CASSQPGQGPIQYF
V gene: TRBV4-2; clone size: -; J gene: TRBJ1-2; CDR3 protein: CASSPGQGNYGYTF
V gene: TRBV19; clone size: -; J gene: TRBJ2-1; CDR3 protein: CASSKVAASSYNEQFF
V gene: TRBV5-4; clone size: -; J gene: TRBJ2-2; CDR3 protein: CASSWTRQGNPGELFF
V gene: TRBV9; clone size: -; J gene: TRBJ2-7; CDR3 protein: CASSKGGPYEQYF
V gene: TRBV6-6; clone size: few; J gene: TRBJ2-2; CDR3 protein: CASSLPSGVESGELFF
V gene: TRBV21-1; clone size: -; J gene: TRBJ2-5; CDR3 protein: CASREGAQETQYF